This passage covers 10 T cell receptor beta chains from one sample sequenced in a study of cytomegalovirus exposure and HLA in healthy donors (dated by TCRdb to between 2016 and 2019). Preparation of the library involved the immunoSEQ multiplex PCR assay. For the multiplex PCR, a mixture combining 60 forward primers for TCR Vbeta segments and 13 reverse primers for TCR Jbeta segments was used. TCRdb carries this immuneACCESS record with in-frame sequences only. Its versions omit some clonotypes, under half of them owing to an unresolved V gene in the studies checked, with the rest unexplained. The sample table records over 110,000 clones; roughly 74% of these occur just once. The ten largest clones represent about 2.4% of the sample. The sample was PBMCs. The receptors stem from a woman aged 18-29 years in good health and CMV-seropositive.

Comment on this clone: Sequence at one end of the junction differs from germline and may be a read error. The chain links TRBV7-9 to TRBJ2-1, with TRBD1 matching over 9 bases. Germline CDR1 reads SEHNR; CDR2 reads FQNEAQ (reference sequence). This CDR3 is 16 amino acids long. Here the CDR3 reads CSSSLERGQGSNEQFF. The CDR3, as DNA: TGTTCCAGCAGCTTAGAAAGGGGACAGGGAAGCAATGAGCAGTTCTTC. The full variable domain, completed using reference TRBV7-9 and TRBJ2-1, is DTGVSQNPRHKITKRGQNVTFRCDPISEHNRLYWYRQTLGQGPEFLTYFQNEAQLEKSRLLSDRFSAERPKGSFSTLEIQRTEQGDSAMYLCSSSLERGQGSNEQFFGPGTRLTVL.

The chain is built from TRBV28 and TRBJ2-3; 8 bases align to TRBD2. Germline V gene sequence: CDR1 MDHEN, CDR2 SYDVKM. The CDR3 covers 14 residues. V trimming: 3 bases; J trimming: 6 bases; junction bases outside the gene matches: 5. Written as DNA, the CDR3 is TGTGCCAGCAGTTTTAGACTAGCGAGGGATACGCAGTATTTT. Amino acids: CASSFRLARDTQYF.

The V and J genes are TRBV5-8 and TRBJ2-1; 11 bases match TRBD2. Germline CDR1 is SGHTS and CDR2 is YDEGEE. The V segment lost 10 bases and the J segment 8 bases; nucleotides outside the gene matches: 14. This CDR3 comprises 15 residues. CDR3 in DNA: TGTGCCGCCGTTGATCCTAGCGGGGGGATTGATGAGCAGTTCTTC. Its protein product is CAAVDPSGGIDEQFF.

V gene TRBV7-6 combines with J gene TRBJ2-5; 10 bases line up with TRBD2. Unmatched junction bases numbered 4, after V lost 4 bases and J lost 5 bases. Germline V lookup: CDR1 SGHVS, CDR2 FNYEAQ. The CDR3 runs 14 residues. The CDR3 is CASSSPGLAETQYF. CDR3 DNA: TGTGCCAGCAGCTCCCCGGGACTAGCGGAGACCCAGTACTTC.

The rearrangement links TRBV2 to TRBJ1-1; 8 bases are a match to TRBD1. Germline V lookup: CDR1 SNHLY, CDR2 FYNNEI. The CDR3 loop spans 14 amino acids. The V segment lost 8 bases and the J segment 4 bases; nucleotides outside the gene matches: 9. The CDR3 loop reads CASVKQGGGTEAFF. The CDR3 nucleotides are TGTGCCAGCGTGAAACAGGGGGGCGGCACTGAAGCTTTCTTT.

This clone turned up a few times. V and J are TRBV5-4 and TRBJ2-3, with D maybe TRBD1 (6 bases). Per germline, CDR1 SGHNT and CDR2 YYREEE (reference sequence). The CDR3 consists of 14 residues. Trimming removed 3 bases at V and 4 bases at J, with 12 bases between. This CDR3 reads CASSSRTVPDTQYF. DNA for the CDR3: TGTGCCAGCAGCTCGAGGACAGTCCCAGATACGCAGTATTTT. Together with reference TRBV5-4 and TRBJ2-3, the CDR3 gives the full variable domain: ETGVTQSPTHLIKTRGQQVTLRCSSQSGHNTVSWYQQALGQGPQFIFQYYREEENGRGNFPPRFSGLQFPNYSSELNVNALELDDSALYLCASSSRTVPDTQYFGPGTRLTVL.

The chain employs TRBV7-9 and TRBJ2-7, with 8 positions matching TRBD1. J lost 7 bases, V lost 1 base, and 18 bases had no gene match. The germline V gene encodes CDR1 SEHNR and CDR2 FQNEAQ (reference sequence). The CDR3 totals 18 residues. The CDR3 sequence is CASSLVGTGSLYRGEQYF. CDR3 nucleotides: TGTGCCAGCAGCTTAGTTGGGACAGGATCGCTTTATCGGGGGGAGCAGTACTTC.

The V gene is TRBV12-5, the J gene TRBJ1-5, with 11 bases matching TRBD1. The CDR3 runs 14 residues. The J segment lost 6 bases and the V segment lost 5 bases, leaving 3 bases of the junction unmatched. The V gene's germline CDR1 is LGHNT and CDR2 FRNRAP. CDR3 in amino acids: CASGGTGGVQPQHF. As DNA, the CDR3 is TGTGCTAGTGGTGGGACAGGGGGGGTTCAGCCCCAGCATTTT.

The CDR3, as DNA: TGTGCCTGGAGTGTACAGGGGGCGACAGATACGCAGTATTTT. Translation gives CAWSVQGATDTQYF. The gene calls are TRBV30 and TRBJ2-3, with TRBD1 matching over 9 bases. The trim removed 0 bases at V and 3 bases at J, leaving 1 base unmatched. Germline V gives CDR1 GTSNPN, CDR2 SVGIG (reference sequence). CDR3 size: 14 residues.

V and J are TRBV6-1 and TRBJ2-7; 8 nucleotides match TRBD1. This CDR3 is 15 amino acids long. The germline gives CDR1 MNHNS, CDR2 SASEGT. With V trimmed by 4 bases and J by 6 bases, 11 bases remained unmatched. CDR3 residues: CASSVDPGQDSEQYF. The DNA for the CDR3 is TGTGCCAGCAGTGTCGACCCGGGACAGGACAGCGAGCAGTACTTC.